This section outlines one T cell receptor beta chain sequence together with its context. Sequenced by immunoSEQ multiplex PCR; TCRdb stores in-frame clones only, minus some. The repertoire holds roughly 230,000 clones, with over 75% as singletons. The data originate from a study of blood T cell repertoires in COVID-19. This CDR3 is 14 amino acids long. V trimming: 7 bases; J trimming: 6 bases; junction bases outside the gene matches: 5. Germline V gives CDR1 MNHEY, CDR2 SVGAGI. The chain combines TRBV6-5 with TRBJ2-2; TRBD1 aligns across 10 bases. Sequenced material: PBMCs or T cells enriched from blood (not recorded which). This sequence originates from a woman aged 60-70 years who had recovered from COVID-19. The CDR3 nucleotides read TGTGCCAGCATCCGGGACAGGGGCGCCGGGGAGCTGTTTTTT. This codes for CASIRDRGAGELFF.